What follows is one TCR beta chain and its context. Its antigen is undetermined. Points from the study as a whole: In terms of TCR gene usage, tumor memory CD4+ T cells clustered together with blood and lymph node memory CD4+ cells, as well as with lymph node naive CD4+ cells. Tumor Treg TCRs overlapped most with tumor naive CD4+ cells.

Constant-region reverse primers amplified full-length variable regions, followed by semi-nested Nested Universal Primer A PCR. TCRdb reprocessed the 5' RACE reads with MiXCR, giving one entry per CDR3 protein. Here the sample spans about 41,000 distinct CDR3 sequences, roughly 29% being singletons. Memory CD4+ cells were defined as CD4+CD45RO+CD25-. The sequence was collected from a female donor with breast cancer. The sequenced sample was memory CD4+ T cells sorted from a lymph node. Subset defined: memory CD4+ T cells, CD4+CD45RO+CD25-.

The CDR3 spells CASSTAGSSTGELFF. The CDR3, as DNA: TGTGCCAGCAGTACAGCCGGGAGTTCAACCGGGGAGCTGTTTTTT. V and J are TRBV28 and TRBJ2-2; D might be TRBD2 (6 bases). Trimming stripped 5 bases from V and 5 bases from J, with 15 bases between. This CDR3 has 15 amino acids. The germline V gene has CDR1 MDHEN and CDR2 SYDVKM.